This T cell receptor (beta chain) was recorded in a study of blood T cell repertoires in COVID-19. The CDR3 consists of 14 residues. Germline CDR1 is MNHEY and CDR2 is SVGAGI. Trimming took off 7 bases at V and 2 bases at J, with 12 bases between the two ends. Assay used: immunoSEQ multiplex PCR; TCRdb lists only in-frame clones, some missing. The sample shows 400,000 or so clones, roughly 86% of them seen only once. Study members were between about 18 and 95 years old and lived in approximately 25 US regions. The sequence was obtained from a middle-aged woman with acute COVID-19. This chain joins TRBV6-5 and TRBJ1-5, with a possible D match to TRBD1 (5 bases). The sequenced material came from PBMCs or T cells enriched from blood (not recorded which). In DNA, the CDR3 is TGTGCCAGCACCAGCGGGGGGGGCAATCAGCCCCAGCATTTT. Its translation is CASTSGGGNQPQHF.